The rows below give T cell receptor beta chains drawn from one sample of a study of T cell repertoires in aging, cancer and after chemotherapy. TCRdb fed the multiplex PCR reads into MiXCR, producing one record per CDR3 protein. The data show approximately 10,000 distinct CDR3 sequences, more than 35% seen once. The sample was blood. Source of these receptors: a human donor in good health. CDR3s include the opening cysteine and the closing phenylalanine or tryptophan. The D gene is left open where the match is weak. Size is stated for part of the rows, as once, few or many counts, or as a class when the clone is expanded.

clone_size d_call j_call v_call cdr3_aa cdr3_nt
NA NA TRBJ2-2 TRBV6-2/TRBV6-3 CASTQGTGELFF TGTGCCAGCACCCAAGGGACCGGGGAGCTGTTTTTT
NA NA TRBJ2-5 TRBV7-2 CASSPGLETQYF TGTGCCAGCAGCCCGGGTCTGGAGACCCAGTACTTC
NA NA TRBJ1-5 TRBV5-4 CASSLDSQPQHF TGTGCCAGCAGCTTGGACAGTCAGCCCCAGCATTTT
NA NA TRBJ1-2 TRBV12-3/TRBV12-4 CASSLRQVYGYTF TGTGCCAGCAGTTTACGTCAGGTCTATGGCTACACCTTC
few TRBD2 TRBJ2-1 TRBV12-3/TRBV12-4 CASSFGTTYNEQFF TGTGCCAGCAGTTTCGGGACTACTTACAATGAGCAGTTCTTC
NA NA TRBJ1-5 TRBV28 CASSLSRTGGGPQHF TGTGCCAGCAGTTTATCGAGGACGGGCGGTGGGCCCCAGCATTTT
NA NA TRBJ2-1 TRBV19 CASNQGSSYNEQFF TGTGCCAGTAATCAGGGGAGCTCCTACAATGAGCAGTTCTTC
few NA TRBJ1-5 TRBV15 CATSREQGLNQPQHF TGTGCCACCAGCAGAGAGCAGGGCCTGAATCAGCCCCAGCATTTT
NA NA TRBJ1-5 TRBV6-2/TRBV6-3 CASQSWGIYSNQPQHF TGTGCCAGTCAGAGTTGGGGAATATATAGCAATCAGCCCCAGCATTTT
NA NA TRBJ1-5 TRBV7-9 CASSLGRGNQPQHF TGTGCCAGCAGCTTAGGGAGGGGCAATCAGCCCCAGCATTTT
NA NA TRBJ1-5 TRBV5-6 CASSLGQNQPQHF TGTGCCAGCAGCTTGGGGCAGAATCAGCCCCAGCATTTT
once NA TRBJ1-2 TRBV5-6 CASSSRTNYGYTF TGCGCCAGCAGCTCGAGAACTAACTATGGCTACACCTTC
NA TRBD2 TRBJ2-2 TRBV12-3/TRBV12-4 CASSLTFSSGSGPGELFF TGTGCCAGCAGTTTAACTTTCTCCAGCGGGAGCGGTCCCGGGGAGCTGTTTTTT